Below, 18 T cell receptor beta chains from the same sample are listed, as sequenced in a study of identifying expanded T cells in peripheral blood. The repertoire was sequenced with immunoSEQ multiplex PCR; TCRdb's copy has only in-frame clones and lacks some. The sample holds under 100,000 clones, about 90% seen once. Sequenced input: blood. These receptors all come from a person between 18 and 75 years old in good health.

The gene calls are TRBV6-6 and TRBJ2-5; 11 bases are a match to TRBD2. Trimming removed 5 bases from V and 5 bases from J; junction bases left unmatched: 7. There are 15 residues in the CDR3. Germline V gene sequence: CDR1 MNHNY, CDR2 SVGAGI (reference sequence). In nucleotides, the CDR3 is TGTGCCAGCAGTCGACTAGCGGGACGCGGGGAGACCCAGTACTTC. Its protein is CASSRLAGRGETQYF.

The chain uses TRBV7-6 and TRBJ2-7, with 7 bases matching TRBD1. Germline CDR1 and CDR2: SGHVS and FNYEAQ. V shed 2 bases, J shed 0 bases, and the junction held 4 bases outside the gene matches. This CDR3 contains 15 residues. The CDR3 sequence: CASSLRQGVSYEQYF. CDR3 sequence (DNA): TGTGCCAGCAGCTTAAGGCAGGGGGTCTCCTACGAGCAGTACTTC.

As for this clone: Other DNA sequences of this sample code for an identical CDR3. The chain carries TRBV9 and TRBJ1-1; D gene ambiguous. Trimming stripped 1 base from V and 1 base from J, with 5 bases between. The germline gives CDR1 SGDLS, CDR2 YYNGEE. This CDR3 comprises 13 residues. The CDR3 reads CASSVYGNTEAFF. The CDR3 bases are TGTGCCAGCAGCGTATATGGGAACACTGAAGCTTTCTTT.

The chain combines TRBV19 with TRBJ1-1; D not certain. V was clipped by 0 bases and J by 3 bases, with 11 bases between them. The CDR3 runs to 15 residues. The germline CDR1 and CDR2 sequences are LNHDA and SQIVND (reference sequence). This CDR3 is CASSIDPGGDTEAFF. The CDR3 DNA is TGTGCCAGTAGTATAGATCCGGGTGGGGACACTGAAGCTTTCTTT.

The CDR3 sequence is CASSPTGGSYNEQFF. The CDR3 nucleotides read TGTGCCAGCAGCCCAACAGGGGGATCCTACAATGAGCAGTTCTTC. V and J are TRBV6-5 and TRBJ2-1; 8 nucleotides agree with TRBD1. Trimming removed 6 bases from V and 1 base from J; junction bases left unmatched: 5. The CDR3 sequence is 15 residues long. In germline, CDR1 is MNHEY, CDR2 SVGAGI.

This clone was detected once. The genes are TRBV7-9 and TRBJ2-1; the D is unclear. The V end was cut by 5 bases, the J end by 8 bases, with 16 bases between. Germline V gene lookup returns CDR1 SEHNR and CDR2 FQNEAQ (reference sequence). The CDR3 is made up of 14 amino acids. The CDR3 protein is CASSPYWQTDEQFF. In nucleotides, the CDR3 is TGTGCCAGCAGCCCGTATTGGCAGACGGATGAGCAGTTCTTC.

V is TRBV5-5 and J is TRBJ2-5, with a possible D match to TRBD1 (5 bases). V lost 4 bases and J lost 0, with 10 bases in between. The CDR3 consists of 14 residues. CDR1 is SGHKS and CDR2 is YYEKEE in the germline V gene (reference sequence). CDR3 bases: TGTGCCAGCAGCCAAGGACACTACCAAGAGACCCAGTACTTC. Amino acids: CASSQGHYQETQYF.

CDR3 nucleotide sequence: TGTGCCAGCAGCCATACTAGCGGGAGGGGTTGGGAGCAGTACTTC. It is translated as CASSHTSGRGWEQYF. This rearrangement joins TRBV7-9 to TRBJ2-7; 13 nucleotides line up with TRBD2. In germline, CDR1 is SEHNR, CDR2 FQNEAQ (reference sequence). The trim removed 5 bases at V and 7 bases at J, leaving 8 bases unmatched. The CDR3 sequence is 15 residues long.

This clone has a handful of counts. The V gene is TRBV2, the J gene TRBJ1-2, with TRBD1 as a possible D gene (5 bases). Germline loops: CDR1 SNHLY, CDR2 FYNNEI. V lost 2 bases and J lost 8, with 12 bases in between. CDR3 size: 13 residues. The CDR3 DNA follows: TGTGCCAGCAGTGAAAGAGGCAGGGTGGGCTACACCTTC. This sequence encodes CASSERGRVGYTF.

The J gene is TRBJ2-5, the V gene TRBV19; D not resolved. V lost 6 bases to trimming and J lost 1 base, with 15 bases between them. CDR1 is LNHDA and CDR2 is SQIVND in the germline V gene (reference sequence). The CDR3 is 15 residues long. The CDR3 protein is CASSPPGQTQETQYF. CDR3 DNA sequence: TGTGCCAGTAGCCCTCCGGGCCAGACCCAAGAGACCCAGTACTTC.

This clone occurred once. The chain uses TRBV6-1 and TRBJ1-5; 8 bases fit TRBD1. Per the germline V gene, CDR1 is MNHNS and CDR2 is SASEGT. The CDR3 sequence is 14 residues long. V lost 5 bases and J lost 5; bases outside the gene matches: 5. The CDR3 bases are TGTGCCAGCAGTTCCGGACAGGGACATCAGCCCCAGCATTTT. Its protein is CASSSGQGHQPQHF.

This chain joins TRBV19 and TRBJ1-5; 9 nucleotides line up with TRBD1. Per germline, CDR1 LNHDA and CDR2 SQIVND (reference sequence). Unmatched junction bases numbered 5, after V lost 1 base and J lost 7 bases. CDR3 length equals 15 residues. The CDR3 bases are TGTGCCAGTAGTATAGTATGGACAGGGGTCCAGCCCCAGCATTTT. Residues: CASSIVWTGVQPQHF.

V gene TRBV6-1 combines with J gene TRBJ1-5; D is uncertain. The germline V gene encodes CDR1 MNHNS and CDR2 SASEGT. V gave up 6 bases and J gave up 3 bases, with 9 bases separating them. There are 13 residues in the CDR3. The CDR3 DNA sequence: TGTGCCAGCAGGTACAGCTTCAATCAGCCCCAGCATTTT. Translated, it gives CASRYSFNQPQHF.

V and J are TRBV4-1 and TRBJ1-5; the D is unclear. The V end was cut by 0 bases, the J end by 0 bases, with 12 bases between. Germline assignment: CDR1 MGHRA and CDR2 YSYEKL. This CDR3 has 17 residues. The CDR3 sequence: CASSQDGFMDSNQPQHF. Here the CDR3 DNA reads TGCGCCAGCAGCCAAGATGGGTTTATGGATAGCAATCAGCCCCAGCATTTT.

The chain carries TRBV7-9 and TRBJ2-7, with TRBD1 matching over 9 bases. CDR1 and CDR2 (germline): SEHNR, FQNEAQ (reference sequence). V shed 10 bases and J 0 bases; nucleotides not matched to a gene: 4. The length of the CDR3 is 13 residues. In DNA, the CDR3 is TGTGCCACTACGACAGGGGGCTCCTACGAGCAGTACTTC. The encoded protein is CATTTGGSYEQYF.

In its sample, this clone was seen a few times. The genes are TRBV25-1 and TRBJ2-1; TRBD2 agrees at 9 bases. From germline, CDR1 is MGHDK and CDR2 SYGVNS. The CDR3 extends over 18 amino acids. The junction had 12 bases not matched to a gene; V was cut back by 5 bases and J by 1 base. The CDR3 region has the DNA TGTGCCAGCAGTCGCGGGAGGGCCAATCATCTTTCCTACAATGAGCAGTTCTTC. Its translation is CASSRGRANHLSYNEQFF.

The CDR3 sequence is CASTPTGWEHEKLFF. The CDR3 DNA reads TGCGCCAGCACCCCGACAGGGTGGGAACATGAAAAACTGTTTTTT. The gene calls are TRBV5-1 and TRBJ1-4; 7 nucleotides line up with TRBD1. CDR3 size: 15 residues. With 6 bases clipped from V and 6 bases from J, the junction kept 11 bases outside the gene matches. Germline CDR1 SGHRS, CDR2 YFSETQ.

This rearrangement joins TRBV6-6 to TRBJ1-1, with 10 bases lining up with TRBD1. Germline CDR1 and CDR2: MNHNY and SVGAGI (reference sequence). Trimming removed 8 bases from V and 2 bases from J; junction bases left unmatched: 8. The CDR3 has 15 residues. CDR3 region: CASWDRGNKNTEAFF. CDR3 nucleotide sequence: TGTGCCAGCTGGGACAGGGGAAACAAAAACACTGAAGCTTTCTTT.